This T cell receptor beta chain was recorded in a study of OX40 agonist ivuxolimab in advanced cancers. Whole-study context: The patients received agonistic anti-OX40 (CD134) antibody ivuxolimab.

The table lists this clone with a count of one. Clones were read by immunoSEQ multiplex PCR, and TCRdb kept only the in-frame ones, dropping some. Here the sample spans about 100,000 clones, 89% being singletons. The V and J ends lost 1 base and 6 bases, in that order; junction bases with no gene match: 7. The V gene's germline CDR1 is KGHSH and CDR2 LQKENI. The CDR3 has 15 residues. The starting material was CD4+ or CD8+ T cells sorted from blood, obtained in a trial of the OX40 agonist ivuxolimab. The sequence derives from an adult with an advanced solid tumor such as melanoma, head and neck, liver or kidney cancer. The chain combines TRBV18 with TRBJ1-2, with TRBD1 identical over 8 bases. For the CDR3, the DNA is TGTGCCAGCTCACCACGTCCAGGGGGCGTACATGGCTACACCTTC. Translation: CASSPRPGGVHGYTF.